The T cell receptor beta chain described here comes from a study of spatial heterogeneity in lung cancer. Whole-study context: Median follow-up for sequenced PBMC samples was about 2 years after resection, when such samples existed. A consistent excess of beta-chain over alpha-chain sequences was detected.

Every TCR cDNA molecule bore its own unique molecular identifier. TCRdb used MiXCR to reprocess the 5' RACE reads, holding one entry per CDR3 protein. The top ten clones hold 20% to 25% of a sample with under 30,000 distinct CDR3 sequences, roughly 6% of them seen once. The V gene's germline CDR1 is MGHRA and CDR2 YSYEKL. The length of the CDR3 is 17 residues. V was pared by 4 bases and J by 4 bases, with 7 bases of the junction left unmatched. The sample's time point: blood at routine non-recurrence follow-up after resection. In each case, whole RNA from tumor, nontumor lung or frozen PBMC was sequenced unsorted. At least ten counts were recorded for this clonotype.

The chain combines TRBV4-1 with TRBJ2-3; 14 bases are shared with TRBD2. The sequence derives from a male donor with early-stage non-small cell lung cancer. The input for sequencing was PBMCs, taken at follow-up. The CDR3 sequence: CASSPAGTSGSADTQYF. DNA of the CDR3: TGCGCCAGCAGCCCAGCCGGGACTAGCGGGAGTGCAGATACGCAGTATTTT.